This is a list of T cell receptor beta chains from one sample in a study of cytomegalovirus exposure and HLA in healthy donors. The assay was immunoSEQ multiplex PCR, and TCRdb's table has in-frame clones only and misses some. Altogether 85,000 to 100,000 clones are present, about 90% being singletons, with the ten largest covering about 2.5%. Material: PBMCs. Receptor source: a man aged 18-30 years in good health and CMV-seronegative. Both conserved end residues are part of each CDR3. A D gene is named only where the DNA matches it firmly. Rows may omit the clone size; those that give it use once, few, many or a size class.

d_call j_call cdr3_length clone_size v_call cdr3_nt cdr3_aa
NA TRBJ2-1 15 NA TRBV18 TGTGCCAGCTCACCAATACAGAATCCCTACAATGAGCAGTTCTTC CASSPIQNPYNEQFF
TRBD1 TRBJ2-5 19 NA TRBV15 TGTGCCACCAGCAGAGTGAGGCGGGGACAGGGTTCGTCGGGAGAGACCCAGTACTTC CATSRVRRGQGSSGETQYF
TRBD1 TRBJ1-1 13 NA TRBV5-1 TGCGCCAGCTCCCGGACAGGGGTAACTGAAGCTTTCTTT CASSRTGVTEAFF
TRBD2 TRBJ2-7 14 NA TRBV6-5 TGTGCCAGCAGTTACCGTAGCGGGGGATACGAGCAGTACTTC CASSYRSGGYEQYF
NA TRBJ2-5 14 NA TRBV9 TGTGCCAGCAGCGTAGGGCGGGCCAGGGAGACCCAGTACTTC CASSVGRARETQYF
NA TRBJ2-7 14 NA TRBV5-1 TGCGCCAGCAGCTCTACAGGCACCCTCTACGAGCAGTACTTC CASSSTGTLYEQYF
NA TRBJ2-2 13 NA TRBV21-1 TGTGCCAGACTCTGCAGCGGGAGCGGGGAGCTGTTTTTT CARLCSGSGELFF
TRBD2 TRBJ2-7 17 NA TRBV27 TGTGCCAGCAGACCCGGACTAGCGGGAGGAGGGTCCTACGAGCAGTACTTC CASRPGLAGGGSYEQYF
NA TRBJ2-3 13 NA TRBV18 TGTGCCAGCTCGCCCACTAGGACAGATACGCAGTATTTT CASSPTRTDTQYF
NA TRBJ1-1 16 NA TRBV7-2 TGTGCCAGCAGCTTCCGAGTATCGCAAACCCACACTGAAGCTTTCTTT CASSFRVSQTHTEAFF
NA TRBJ2-3 15 NA TRBV28 TGTGCCAGCAGTTCCCAGGGGAAGGGGACAGATACGCAGTATTTT CASSSQGKGTDTQYF
TRBD1 TRBJ2-7 12 NA TRBV28 TGTGCCAGCAGTGGGACAGGATACGAGCAGTACTTC CASSGTGYEQYF
NA TRBJ1-6 14 NA TRBV4-3 TGCGCCAGCAGTCATACGCAGTCAAATTCACCCCTCCACTTT CASSHTQSNSPLHF
NA TRBJ2-3 16 once TRBV6-4 TGTGCCAGCAGCCTTCCGATCCGGAGTTTGACAGATACGCAGTATTTT CASSLPIRSLTDTQYF
NA TRBJ2-3 14 NA TRBV5-1 TGCGCCAGCAGGACAGGAGCTTACACAGATACGCAGTATTTT CASRTGAYTDTQYF
NA TRBJ2-6 15 once TRBV9 TGTGCCAGCAGCAGCCGACAGTCTGGGGCCAACGTCCTGACTTTC CASSSRQSGANVLTF
TRBD1 TRBJ2-5 14 NA TRBV5-1 TGCGCCAGCAGCTTGGGTAAGGGGGCTGTGACCCAGTACTTC CASSLGKGAVTQYF
TRBD2 TRBJ2-7 14 NA TRBV28 TGTGCCAGCAGGGGAAACGGGAGGGTCTACGAGCAGTACTTC CASRGNGRVYEQYF
NA TRBJ2-3 19 NA TRBV7-9 TGTGCCAGCAGCTCCCGAGTAGTTCTTCGGGAGCATAGCACAGATACGCAGTATTTT CASSSRVVLREHSTDTQYF
NA TRBJ1-5 15 NA TRBV28 TGTGCCAGCAGTTTACGTCCCCGCCCAGATCAGCCCCAGCATTTT CASSLRPRPDQPQHF
NA TRBJ2-7 11 NA TRBV2 TGTGCCAGCAGTGTCCACTACGAGCAGTACTTC CASSVHYEQYF
TRBD1 TRBJ2-3 12 once TRBV19 TGTGCCAGTGGACAGGGCGCAGATACGCAGTATTTT CASGQGADTQYF
TRBD1 TRBJ2-7 18 NA TRBV6-1 TGTGCCAGCAGTGAACCGCCTCGGGACAGGGTTCTAACCTACGAGCAGTACTTC CASSEPPRDRVLTYEQYF
NA TRBJ2-1 15 NA TRBV9 TGTGCCAGCAGCGATACGGGACTCACCTACAATGAGCAGTTCTTC CASSDTGLTYNEQFF
NA TRBJ2-7 15 NA TRBV25-1 TGTGCCAGCAGTGACCAACCGGACAGTGTCTACGAGCAGTACTTC CASSDQPDSVYEQYF
TRBD1 TRBJ2-5 16 NA TRBV28 TGTGCCAGCAGTTCAAACCGGGACAGGGCCTCCTGGGTGCAGTACTTC CASSSNRDRASWVQYF
NA TRBJ1-2 15 NA TRBV21-1 TGTGCCAGCAGCAAAGGGGGGGACAGGACCTATGGCTACACCTTC CASSKGGDRTYGYTF
TRBD2 TRBJ2-7 16 NA TRBV5-5 TGTGCCAGCAGCTTATCTAGCGGGATCTTCTCCTACGAGCAGTACTTC CASSLSSGIFSYEQYF
TRBD1 TRBJ1-4 13 NA TRBV6-1 TGTGCCAGCAGGAGGACAGGGGGCGGGTACGGTTTTTTT CASRRTGGGYGFF
TRBD1 TRBJ1-4 18 NA TRBV28 TGTGCCAGCAGTTCCAGGCCGGGACAGGGGGAAGTAGGTGAAAAACTGTTTTTT CASSSRPGQGEVGEKLFF
NA TRBJ1-1 10 NA TRBV7-9 TGTGCCAGCCAGGAGGTTGAAGCTTTCTTT CASQEVEAFF
NA TRBJ1-1 14 NA TRBV25-1 TGTGCCAGCAGTATCGACATAGGGAACACTGAAGCTTTCTTT CASSIDIGNTEAFF
NA TRBJ2-5 15 NA TRBV7-8 TGTGCCAGCAGCTTAGTGGGGGGAACGAGAGAGACCCAGTACTTC CASSLVGGTRETQYF
NA TRBJ1-5 14 NA TRBV7-9 TGTGCCAGCAGCTTAGGGGCACTTGATCAGCCCCAGCATTTT CASSLGALDQPQHF
TRBD2 TRBJ2-1 17 NA TRBV4-3 TGCGCCAGCAGCCAAGATGGGGGGACTAGCTGGGGTCATGAGCAGTTCTTC CASSQDGGTSWGHEQFF
NA TRBJ2-3 16 NA TRBV5-4 TGTGCCAGCAGAACACAGGGAGCCGAAGACACAGATACGCAGTATTTT CASRTQGAEDTDTQYF
TRBD1 TRBJ1-4 13 NA TRBV27 TGTGCCAGCAGCCCAGGGACAGGGTGGGAACTGTTTTTT CASSPGTGWELFF
TRBD2 TRBJ2-1 17 NA TRBV5-1 TGCGCCAGCAGCCCTATGACTAGCGGGAGCTCCTACAATGAGCAGTTCTTC CASSPMTSGSSYNEQFF
NA TRBJ1-5 15 NA TRBV7-2 TGTGCCAGCAGCTTAGGGGGGGTGGGCAATCAGCCCCAGCATTTT CASSLGGVGNQPQHF
NA TRBJ2-1 13 NA TRBV6-1 TGTGCCAGCAATTCGGGGTTTGACAATGAGCAGTTCTTC CASNSGFDNEQFF
TRBD1 TRBJ2-7 13 NA TRBV19 TGTGCCAGTAAAAGGACAGGACCCTACGAGCAGTACTTC CASKRTGPYEQYF
NA TRBJ2-3 14 NA TRBV7-9 TGTGCCAGCAGCTTAGCGGGAGGCACAGATACGCAGTATTTT CASSLAGGTDTQYF
NA TRBJ2-1 12 NA TRBV25-1 TGTGCGAGTAGGGGTTCGGGCAATGAGCAGTTCTTC CASRGSGNEQFF
NA TRBJ2-1 16 NA TRBV29-1 TGCAGCGTGGGGGGAGGAGGGAGTAACGGGATAAATGAGCAGTTCTTC CSVGGGGSNGINEQFF
TRBD1 TRBJ2-1 13 NA TRBV14 TGTGCCAGCAGGGGACAGGGGTCTTATGAGCAGTTCTTC CASRGQGSYEQFF
TRBD1 TRBJ2-7 19 NA TRBV5-1 TGCGCCAGCAGGGAACGGACAGGGGTGCTACTACTGGAGAACTACGAGCAGTACTTC CASRERTGVLLLENYEQYF
NA TRBJ1-3 14 NA TRBV2 TGTGCCAGCAGTGATGGCCACTCTGGAAACACCATATATTTT CASSDGHSGNTIYF
TRBD1 TRBJ2-7 12 once TRBV29-1 TGCAGCGGGGGACAGGGAGCCTACGAGCAGTACTTC CSGGQGAYEQYF
TRBD1 TRBJ1-2 14 NA TRBV5-1 TGCGCCAGCAGACCTCCGGGACAGGACTATGGCTACACCTTC CASRPPGQDYGYTF
TRBD1 TRBJ2-3 15 NA TRBV5-1 TGCGCCAGCAGCTTGGTCCGGGACAGTGCCGATACGCAGTATTTT CASSLVRDSADTQYF
NA TRBJ2-7 15 NA TRBV11-2 TGTGCCAGCAGCTTAGAGCCCCTGAAACTCTACGAGCAGTACTTC CASSLEPLKLYEQYF
TRBD1 TRBJ1-5 14 NA TRBV28 TGTGCCAGCGTTCGTGGACAGGGCAATCAGCCCCAGCATTTT CASVRGQGNQPQHF
TRBD1 TRBJ1-1 14 NA TRBV7-2 TGTGCCAGCAGCCAACAGGGGGCAATCACTGAAGCTTTCTTT CASSQQGAITEAFF
NA TRBJ2-7 13 NA TRBV11-1 TGTGCCAGCAGCTTAGCGAGAACCTACGAGCAGTACTTC CASSLARTYEQYF
NA TRBJ1-1 13 NA TRBV6-5 TGTGCCAGCAGGTCGTCAGGGGACACTGAAGCTTTCTTT CASRSSGDTEAFF